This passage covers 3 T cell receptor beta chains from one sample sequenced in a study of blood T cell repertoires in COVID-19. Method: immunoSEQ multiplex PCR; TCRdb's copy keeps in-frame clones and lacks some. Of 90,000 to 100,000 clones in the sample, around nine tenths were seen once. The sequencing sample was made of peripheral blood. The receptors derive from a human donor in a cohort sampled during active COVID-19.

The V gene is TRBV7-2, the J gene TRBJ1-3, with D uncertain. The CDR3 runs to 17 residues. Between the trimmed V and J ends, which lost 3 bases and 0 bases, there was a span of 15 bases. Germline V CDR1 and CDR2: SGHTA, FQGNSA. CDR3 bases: TGTGCCAGCAGCTTTCAGGTCGGCCCCCTCTCTGGAAACACCATATATTTT. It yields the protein CASSFQVGPLSGNTIYF.

In DNA form, the CDR3 reads TGTGCCACCATTAACCTCCGGGAGAGCTACAATGAGCAGTTCTTC. Its translation: CATINLRESYNEQFF. The chain employs TRBV6-5 and TRBJ2-1; D perhaps matches TRBD2 (6 bases). The CDR3 covers 15 residues. Germline V gives CDR1 MNHEY, CDR2 SVGAGI. V was cut by 10 bases and J by 3 bases, with 19 bases left in between.

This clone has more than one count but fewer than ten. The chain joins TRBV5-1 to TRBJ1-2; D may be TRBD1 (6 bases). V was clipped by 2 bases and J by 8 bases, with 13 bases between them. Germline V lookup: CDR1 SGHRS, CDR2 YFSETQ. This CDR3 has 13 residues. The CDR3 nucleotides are TGCGCCAGCAGCTTCTTCAGGGGCGAGGGCTACACCTTC. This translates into CASSFFRGEGYTF.